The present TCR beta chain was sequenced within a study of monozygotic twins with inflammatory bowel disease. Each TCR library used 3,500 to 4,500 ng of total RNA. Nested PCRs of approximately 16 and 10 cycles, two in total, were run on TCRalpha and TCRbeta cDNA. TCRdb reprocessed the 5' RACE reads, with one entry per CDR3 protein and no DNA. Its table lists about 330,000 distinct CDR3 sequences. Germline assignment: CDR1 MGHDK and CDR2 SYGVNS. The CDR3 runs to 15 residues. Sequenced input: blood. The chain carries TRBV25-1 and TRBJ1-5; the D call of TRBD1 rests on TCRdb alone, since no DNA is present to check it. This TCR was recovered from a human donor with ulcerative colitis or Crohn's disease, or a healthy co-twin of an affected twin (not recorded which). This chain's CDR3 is CASSTSGTGDQPQHF.